The clone carrying this T cell receptor beta chain has just a few counts. The antigen is undetermined. This sample includes further DNA sequences coding for the same CDR3. This sample is drawn from a study of shared clonotypes between healthy human individuals. About the study: Donor composition was a couple of women and a few men, aged 18 to 49. Whole-study results and caveats: All-four-donor shared clonotypes had higher generation probabilities than non-shared clonotypes did.

The germline V and J ends were trimmed by 5 bases and 2 bases, with 3 bases remaining between them. CDR1 MDHEN and CDR2 SYDVKM come from the germline V gene. The CDR3 totals 11 residues. Assay used: immunoSEQ multiplex PCR; TCRdb lists only in-frame clones, some missing. The sample holds 2,500,000 or so clones, 92% seen once. The genes are TRBV28 and TRBJ1-1; D is ambiguous. The clonotype comes from a man between 18 and 29 years old in good health. Some clones in this sample may be carry-over from other donors' samples. The sample consisted of naive CD4+ T cells from PBMCs. Subset of the sample: CD45RA+ positively selected. CDR3 nucleotides: TGTGCCAGCAGTACTAACACTGAAGCTTTCTTT. Translation gives CASSTNTEAFF.